The sequence of this T cell receptor beta chain was determined in a study of blood T cell repertoires in COVID-19. The wider study: Whether acute or convalescent, the COVID-19 samples came from the United States, Italy and Spain.

The CDR3 runs 12 residues. Germline assignment: CDR1 SGHTA and CDR2 FQGNSA. V shed 5 bases and J shed 10 bases, with 12 bases lying between them. Per the study methods: Amplifying reference gene primers gave estimates of nucleated cell counts. Profiled with immunoSEQ multiplex PCR; TCRdb holds only in-frame clones, not every one. That table gives V, J and clone size, and the DNA gave D and trimming. The data show around 130,000 clones, 70% to 90% seen once. Material: peripheral blood. The chain combines TRBV7-2 with TRBJ2-1; D remains ambiguous. This clonotype was obtained from a human donor in a cohort sampled during active COVID-19. The CDR3: CASSRGTREQFF. The DNA of the CDR3 is TGTGCCAGCAGCCGAGGTACTCGCGAGCAGTTCTTC. The entire variable domain, with the rest obtained from reference TRBV7-2 and TRBJ2-1, is as follows: GAGVSQSPSNKVTEKGKDVELRCDPISGHTALYWYRQSLGQGLEFLIYFQGNSAPDKSGLPSDRFSAERTGGSVSTLTIQRTQQEDSAVYLCASSRGTREQFFGPGTRLTVL.